The 17 T cell receptor beta chains in this list originate from one sample, sequenced in a study of CD4 T cells in relation to SARS-CoV-2 and coronaviruses. The unexposed donors gave CD4+ T cells in about 2010-2018, prior to COVID-19. CD4+ T cells were isolated from the cells after nine to eleven days of culture. The protocol was immunoSEQ multiplex PCR, while the TCRdb copy is restricted to in-frame clones and leaves out a portion. The sample records about 30,000 clones, approximately 76% being singletons. The antigens for these receptors are not known. The sequencing sample was made of CD4+ T cells from PBMCs, cultured in vitro. Source of these receptors: a human donor in good health.

This sequence joins TRBV5-1 and TRBJ2-1, with TRBD1 matching over 7 bases. V gave up 4 bases and J gave up 3 bases; unmatched junction bases: 7. Germline values: CDR1 SGHRS, CDR2 YFSETQ. The CDR3 loop spans 15 amino acids. The CDR3 protein is CASSMAGTVYNEQFF. In DNA, the CDR3 is TGCGCCAGCAGCATGGCCGGGACAGTCTACAATGAGCAGTTCTTC.

J is TRBJ2-7 and V is TRBV3-1 (or the pseudogene TRBV3-2), with 9 nucleotides matching TRBD1. V gave up 5 bases and J gave up 4 bases; unmatched junction bases: 6. The CDR3 runs to 14 residues. Germline CDR1 is LGHDT and CDR2 is YNNKEL (reference sequence). CDR3: CASSGRDRAYEQYF. DNA of the CDR3: TGTGCCAGCAGCGGAAGGGACAGGGCGTACGAGCAGTACTTC.

The rearrangement joins TRBV14 to TRBJ2-5; unclear D gene. The germline V gene encodes CDR1 SGHDN and CDR2 FVKESK. Trimming cost V 4 bases and J 7 bases, with 7 bases left between them. CDR3 length: 11 amino acids. The CDR3 nucleotides are TGTGCCAGCAGCCTAGAAGGGACCCAGTACTTC. Protein sequence: CASSLEGTQYF.

The J gene is TRBJ1-2, the V gene TRBV6-5; 11 bases fit TRBD1. The CDR3 contains 16 residues. CDR1 and CDR2 (germline): MNHEY, SVGAGI. V was pared by 0 bases and J by 6 bases, with 6 bases of the junction left unmatched. The CDR3: CASSYSGQGAGHGYTF. The CDR3 bases are TGTGCCAGCAGTTACTCAGGACAGGGGGCCGGTCATGGCTACACCTTC.

V gene TRBV5-5 combines with J gene TRBJ2-7, with D possibly TRBD1 on 5 matching bases. Trimming removed 1 base at V and 6 bases at J, with 11 bases between. The V gene's germline CDR1 is SGHKS and CDR2 YYEKEE (reference sequence). There are 13 residues in the CDR3. The CDR3 DNA reads TGTGCCAGCAGCTTGTGGACACGAGCCGAGCAGTACTTC. It translates to CASSLWTRAEQYF.

This chain joins TRBV18 and TRBJ2-3; D uncertain. The CDR3 has 15 amino acids. The V end lost 0 bases, the J end lost 4 bases, and 11 bases lay between the germline ends. Germline V gene lookup returns CDR1 KGHSH and CDR2 LQKENI. Written as DNA, the CDR3 is TGTGCCAGCTCACCACCGGTTGTGTCCTCAGATACGCAGTATTTT. It is translated as CASSPPVVSSDTQYF.

V usage is TRBV7-2 and J usage is TRBJ1-2, with no clear D. CDR1 is SGHTA, CDR2 FQGNSA, per germline. The CDR3 is 14 residues long. Trimming cost V 0 bases and J 0 bases, with 5 bases left between them. This CDR3 is CASSLAGANYGYTF. The DNA of the CDR3 is TGTGCCAGCAGCTTAGCGGGAGCTAACTATGGCTACACCTTC. Combining the CDR3 with reference TRBV7-2 and TRBJ1-2 gives the whole variable domain GAGVSQSPSNKVTEKGKDVELRCDPISGHTALYWYRQSLGQGLEFLIYFQGNSAPDKSGLPSDRFSAERTGGSVSTLTIQRTQQEDSAVYLCASSLAGANYGYTFGSGTRLTVV.

This clone was seen once. This chain joins TRBV7-3 and TRBJ2-5, with 8 bases identical to TRBD2. In germline, CDR1 is SGHTA, CDR2 FQGTGA. There are 16 residues in the CDR3. With 2 bases clipped from V and 4 bases from J, the junction kept 9 bases outside the gene matches. Written as DNA, the CDR3 is TGTGCCAGCAGCTTACAACCGGGACTAGACCGAGAGACCCAGTACTTC. It specifies CASSLQPGLDRETQYF.

This clone was counted once. The chain employs TRBV3-1 (or the pseudogene TRBV3-2) and TRBJ2-7, with 16 bases matching TRBD2. Per germline, CDR1 LGHDT and CDR2 YNNKEL (reference sequence). The CDR3 is made up of 16 amino acids. V shed 4 bases, J shed 6 bases, and the junction held 6 bases outside the gene matches. The CDR3 region is CASSLGTSGRVVEQYF. The CDR3 region has the DNA TGTGCCAGCAGCCTCGGGACTAGCGGGAGGGTCGTCGAGCAGTACTTC.

The chain employs TRBV4-2 and TRBJ2-7, with D perhaps being TRBD1 or TRBD2 (5 bases each). Deletions cut 2 bases from V and 6 bases from J, with 20 bases between. The CDR3 runs to 16 residues. Germline CDR1 reads LGHNA; CDR2 reads YNFKEQ. CDR3 DNA sequence: TGTGCCAGCAGCCAAACGGGGCTCCGTTTGACCCGCGAGCAGTACTTC. It specifies CASSQTGLRLTREQYF.

The chain employs TRBV7-2 and TRBJ2-5; D may be TRBD1 or TRBD2 (7 bases each). V dropped 5 bases and J dropped 5 bases, with 15 bases sitting between them. The CDR3 has 14 residues. CDR1 is SGHTA, CDR2 FQGNSA, per germline. The CDR3 region has the DNA TGTGCCAGCAGCCAGAGGGGGCGGGGGGAGACCCAGTACTTC. Encoded protein: CASSQRGRGETQYF.

V is TRBV19 and J is TRBJ2-1; 7 bases map to TRBD2. The CDR3 consists of 16 residues. J lost 8 bases, V lost 3 bases, and 13 bases had no gene match. Per the germline V gene, CDR1 is LNHDA and CDR2 is SQIVND (reference sequence). The CDR3 DNA sequence: TGTGCCAGTAGTATCCAAGAACTAGCGTATTCGGATGAGCAGTTCTTC. As protein: CASSIQELAYSDEQFF.

The CDR3: CASSPRDRETGELFF. CDR3 bases: TGTGCCAGCAGCCCCCGGGACAGGGAAACCGGGGAGCTGTTTTTT. The rearrangement joins TRBV5-8 to TRBJ2-2; 9 bases agree with TRBD1. The junction had 6 bases not matched to a gene; V was cut back by 4 bases and J by 5 bases. The germline CDR1 and CDR2 sequences are SGHTS and YDEGEE. The CDR3 totals 15 residues.

This clone was counted a few times. V and J are TRBV6-5 and TRBJ1-2; 8 bases are shared with TRBD1. Trimming removed 0 bases from V and 7 bases from J; junction bases left unmatched: 4. The CDR3 contains 14 residues. Germline lookup yields CDR1 MNHEY and CDR2 SVGAGI. CDR3 in DNA: TGTGCCAGCAGTTACTCGGACAGGGACGGTGGCTACACCTTC. This codes for CASSYSDRDGGYTF.

This clone has just a few counts. This sequence joins TRBV19 and TRBJ1-5, with 7 bases identical to TRBD1. Germline trimming cut 4 bases from V and 1 base from J; bases unmatched to any gene: 4. The CDR3 loop spans 15 amino acids. Germline CDR1 reads LNHDA; CDR2 reads SQIVND (reference sequence). This CDR3 reads CASSRQGKSNQPQHF. CDR3 bases: TGTGCCAGTAGTAGACAGGGTAAGAGCAATCAGCCCCAGCATTTT.

The rearrangement uses TRBV19 and TRBJ2-3; perhaps TRBD2 as D (6 bases). Trimming took off 5 bases at V and 2 bases at J, with 14 bases between the two ends. CDR3 length equals 15 residues. Germline values: CDR1 LNHDA, CDR2 SQIVND (reference sequence). The CDR3, as DNA: TGTGCCAGTAGTTCCGGACGGGGGTTCACAGATACGCAGTATTTT. Its translation is CASSSGRGFTDTQYF.

The V call is TRBV7-3, the J call TRBJ2-2; 8 nucleotides agree with TRBD2. Germline-derived CDR1 and CDR2 are SGHTA and FQGTGA. There are 16 residues in the CDR3. J lost 0 bases, V lost 1 base, and 1 base had no gene match. This CDR3 reads CASSLMGLANTGELFF. Here the CDR3 DNA reads TGTGCCAGCAGCTTAATGGGACTAGCGAACACCGGGGAGCTGTTTTTT.